The next 18 T cell receptor beta chains were all read from a single sample in a study of blood T cell repertoires in COVID-19. Sequenced by immunoSEQ multiplex PCR; TCRdb stores in-frame clones only, minus some. The sample gives some 380,000 clones, 70% to 85% of which show up once; about 1% is in the top ten. Sequenced: peripheral blood. Receptor source: a human donor with acute or convalescent COVID-19. The donor label of this sample is uncertain.

Concerning this clone: At the DNA level, this CDR3 is encoded by other sequences in the same sample as well. This chain's CDR3 is CASSLPYNSPLHF. CDR3 bases: TGTGCCAGCAGTCTCCCCTATAATTCACCCCTCCACTTT. The chain combines TRBV28 with TRBJ1-6; D is ambiguous. Trimming left V 5 bases short and J 2 bases short, with 4 bases between. Germline V CDR1 and CDR2: MDHEN, SYDVKM. CDR3 size: 13 residues.

The chain employs TRBV2 and TRBJ1-1; no definite D call. This CDR3 contains 11 residues. V lost 6 bases, J lost 7 bases, and 9 bases lay in between. The V gene's germline CDR1 is SNHLY and CDR2 FYNNEI. The chain's CDR3 is CASRALVEAFF. DNA of the CDR3: TGTGCCAGCAGAGCCCTAGTTGAAGCTTTCTTT. The full variable domain, its missing parts supplied by reference TRBV2 and TRBJ1-1, is EPEVTQTPSHQVTQMGQEVILRCVPISNHLYFYWYRQILGQKVEFLVSFYNNEISEKSEIFDDQFSVERPDGSNFTLKIRSTKLEDSAMYFCASRALVEAFFGQGTRLTVV.

V is TRBV16 and J is TRBJ1-5; 8 bases are shared with TRBD1. The V gene's germline CDR1 is KGHSY and CDR2 FQNENV. CDR3 length equals 15 residues. Unmatched junction bases numbered 6, after V lost 1 base and J lost 7 bases. The CDR3 nucleotides read TGTGCCAGCAGCCAATTGGGGACAGGAGGCCAGCCCCAGCATTTT. Translating gives CASSQLGTGGQPQHF.

This chain links TRBV29-1 with TRBJ2-6; TRBD1 is a possible D gene (6 bases). The CDR3 is 16 amino acids. Between the trimmed V and J ends, which lost 0 bases and 0 bases, there was a span of 9 bases. Germline loops: CDR1 SQVTM, CDR2 ANQGSEA. The CDR3 DNA follows: TGCAGCGTTGAAGAGACAGGAAGCTCTGGGGCCAACGTCCTGACTTTC. It encodes CSVEETGSSGANVLTF.

The chain is built from TRBV12-3 or TRBV12-4 and TRBJ1-1; 8 bases align to TRBD1. The J segment lost 4 bases and the V segment lost 6 bases, leaving 4 bases of the junction unmatched. The CDR3 is made up of 13 amino acids. CDR3 nucleotide sequence: TGTGCCAGCAGGTCTACAGGGGGCACTGAAGCTTTCTTT. This translates into CASRSTGGTEAFF.

This chain joins TRBV19 and TRBJ2-7; 8 positions agree with TRBD1. The CDR3 totals 15 residues. Germline V gene sequence: CDR1 LNHDA, CDR2 SQIVND (reference sequence). J lost 0 bases, V lost 6 bases, and 7 bases had no gene match. CDR3 sequence (DNA): TGTGCCAGTAGGGTCGGACAGGGACCCTCCTACGAGCAGTACTTC. Amino acid sequence: CASRVGQGPSYEQYF. The full variable domain, with the rest looked up from reference TRBV19 and TRBJ2-7, is DGGITQSPKYLFRKEGQNVTLSCEQNLNHDAMYWYRQDPGQGLRLIYYSQIVNDFQKGDIAEGYSVSREKKESFPLTVTSAQKNPTAFYLCASRVGQGPSYEQYFGPGTRLTVT.

V is TRBV14 and J is TRBJ1-1, with 7 bases lining up with TRBD1. The ends lost 9 bases at V and 0 bases at J; junction bases unmatched: 4. This CDR3 is built from 13 residues. The V gene's germline CDR1 is SGHDN and CDR2 FVKESK. The CDR3 nucleotides read TGTGCCAGTTCAGGGGGTCTGAACACTGAAGCTTTCTTT. Translation gives CASSGGLNTEAFF.

The genes are TRBV14 and TRBJ2-7; 12 bases are shared with TRBD2. Germline-derived CDR1 and CDR2 are SGHDN and FVKESK. With 4 bases clipped from V and 4 bases from J, the junction kept 5 bases outside the gene matches. This CDR3 contains 15 residues. CDR3 nucleotide sequence: TGTGCCAGCAGCCGGCTAGCGGGGGGGCTTTACGAGCAGTACTTC. This gives the protein CASSRLAGGLYEQYF.

The genes are TRBV11-2 and TRBJ2-2, with TRBD1 identical over 9 bases. Germline assignment: CDR1 SGHAT and CDR2 FQNNGV. The CDR3 is made up of 14 amino acids. The V segment lost 5 bases and the J segment 6 bases; nucleotides outside the gene matches: 4. CDR3 protein: CASSPRTGAGELFF. CDR3 sequence (DNA): TGTGCCAGCAGCCCCCGGACAGGGGCCGGGGAGCTGTTTTTT.

The chain links TRBV5-4 to TRBJ2-7, with a tentative D call TRBD1 (6 bases). Germline V lookup: CDR1 SGHNT, CDR2 YYREEE (reference sequence). V was pared by 3 bases and J by 4 bases, with 17 bases between. This CDR3 has 15 amino acids. The CDR3 here is CASSSNRASIYEQYF. For the CDR3, the DNA is TGTGCCAGCAGCTCAAACAGGGCGTCGATATACGAGCAGTACTTC.

The J gene is TRBJ2-7, the V gene TRBV6-2 or TRBV6-3, with a possible D match to TRBD1 (5 bases). The CDR3 spans 15 residues. The V end lost 4 bases, the J end lost 4 bases, and 17 bases lay between the germline ends. The germline CDR1 and CDR2 sequences are MNHEY and SVGEGT. The CDR3 sequence: CASSSRGRRVYEQYF. Here the CDR3 DNA reads TGTGCCAGCAGTTCCAGAGGACGCAGGGTTTACGAGCAGTACTTC.

The chain uses TRBV6-1 and TRBJ2-7; D perhaps matches TRBD1 (5 bases). The V gene's germline CDR1 is MNHNS and CDR2 SASEGT. Trimming cost V 2 bases and J 2 bases, with 13 bases left between them. The CDR3 has 15 amino acids. Here the CDR3 reads CASSERTNSPYEQYF. In DNA, the CDR3 is TGTGCCAGCAGTGAAAGGACAAATTCTCCCTACGAGCAGTACTTC.

This chain joins TRBV6-6 and TRBJ1-6; the D is unclear. Per germline, CDR1 MNHNY and CDR2 SVGAGI (reference sequence). This CDR3 spans 15 amino acids. V lost 6 bases and J lost 7, with 16 bases in between. The CDR3: CASRAEATKNSPLHF. The CDR3 coding sequence is TGTGCCAGCAGGGCCGAGGCCACTAAGAATTCACCCCTCCACTTT.

This clone was seen just once. This chain joins TRBV18 and TRBJ1-1; unclear D gene. The CDR3 is 14 residues long. Germline V gene lookup returns CDR1 KGHSH and CDR2 LQKENI. V was pared by 2 bases and J by 1 base, with 8 bases between. DNA for the CDR3: TGTGCCAGCTCACCAACCCGGGAGAACACTGAAGCTTTCTTT. This sequence encodes CASSPTRENTEAFF.

This clone has just a few counts. The genes are TRBV10-2 and TRBJ2-7; TRBD2 is a possible D gene (5 bases). V dropped 2 bases and J dropped 3 bases, with 8 bases sitting between them. Germline-derived CDR1 and CDR2 are WSHSY and SAAADI. The CDR3 runs to 13 residues. The CDR3 spells CASSEDRDYEQYF. In nucleotides, the CDR3 is TGCGCCAGCAGTGAGGACCGGGACTACGAGCAGTACTTC.

V and J are TRBV7-8 and TRBJ2-7; 8 bases match TRBD2. Per the germline V gene, CDR1 is SGHVS and CDR2 is FQNEAQ. J was trimmed by 0 bases and V by 5 bases; bases with no gene match: 18. The CDR3 sequence is 19 residues long. CDR3 loop: CASSPPPGLADAGSYEQYF. DNA for the CDR3: TGTGCCAGCAGCCCCCCCCCAGGACTAGCTGACGCAGGCTCCTACGAGCAGTACTTC. Full variable domain (remainder filled in from reference TRBV7-8 and TRBJ2-7): GAGVSQSPRYKVAKRGQDVALRCDPISGHVSLFWYQQALGQGPEFLTYFQNEAQLDKSGLPSDRFFAERPEGSVSTLKIQRTQQEDSAVYLCASSPPPGLADAGSYEQYFGPGTRLTVT.

The J gene is TRBJ2-7, the V gene TRBV27, with 8 bases fitting TRBD1. CDR3 length: 13 residues. V dropped 6 bases and J dropped 3; count of bases not matched to a gene: 4. The germline gives CDR1 MNHEY, CDR2 SMNVEV (reference sequence). The CDR3 nucleotides are TGTGCCAGCAGCCTGGGACAGGACTACGAGCAGTACTTC. As protein: CASSLGQDYEQYF.

This rearrangement joins TRBV20-1 to TRBJ2-5; D ambiguous. V was shortened by 2 bases and J by 5 bases, with 3 bases between the two germline ends. The germline V gene encodes CDR1 DFQATT and CDR2 SNEGSKA (reference sequence). This CDR3 has 10 residues. CDR3 DNA: TGCAGTGCTAGATATGAGACCCAGTACTTC. It specifies CSARYETQYF.